Sequencing of this T cell receptor (beta chain) was carried out in a study of shared clonotypes between healthy human individuals. The study's findings and limits: Sequencing depth was expected to influence donor clonotype sharing.

Comments on this clone: Its specificity is unknown.

At deep level, the assay was performed. Repertoires were generated with immunoSEQ multiplex PCR, while TCRdb's copy carries only in-frame clones and drops some. Found here are about 2.3 million clones, around 90% of them singletons; the top ten hold approximately 0.4%. The sequenced sample consisted of naive CD4+ T cells from PBMCs. Subset of the sample: CD45RA+ positively selected. The TCR originated in a man between 18 and 29 years old in good health. Some clones in this sample may be carry-over from other donors' samples.

As DNA, the CDR3 is TGTGCCAGCTTCGTCGGGCAGGACACTGAAGCTTTCTTT. Encoded protein: CASFVGQDTEAFF. The chain is built from TRBV2 and TRBJ1-1, with no clear D. From germline, CDR1 is SNHLY and CDR2 FYNNEI. V gave up 8 bases and J gave up 3 bases, with 13 bases separating them. The CDR3 is 13 residues long.